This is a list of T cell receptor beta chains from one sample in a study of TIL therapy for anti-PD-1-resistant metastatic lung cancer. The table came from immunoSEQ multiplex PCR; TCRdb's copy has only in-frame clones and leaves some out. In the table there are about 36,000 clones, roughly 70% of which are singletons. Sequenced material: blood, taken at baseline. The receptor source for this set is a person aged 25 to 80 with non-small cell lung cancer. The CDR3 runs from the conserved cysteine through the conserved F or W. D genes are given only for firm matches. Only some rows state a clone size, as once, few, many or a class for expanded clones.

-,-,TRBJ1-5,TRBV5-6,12,CASSLDDQPQHF,TGTGCCAGCAGCCTCGATGATCAGCCCCAGCATTTT
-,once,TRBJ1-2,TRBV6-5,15,CASRNNIVGHYGYTF,TGTGCCAGCAGAAACAATATAGTGGGGCACTATGGCTACACCTTC
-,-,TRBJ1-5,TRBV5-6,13,CASSLGRNQPQHF,TGTGCCAGCAGCTTGGGCCGGAATCAGCCCCAGCATTTT
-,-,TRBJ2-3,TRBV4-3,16,CASSQDGGRGTDTQYF,TGCGCCAGCAGCCAAGATGGTGGGAGGGGGACAGATACGCAGTATTTT
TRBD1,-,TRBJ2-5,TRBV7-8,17,CASSLPGLTGEKETQYF,TGTGCCAGCAGCTTACCAGGCTTAACAGGGGAAAAGGAGACCCAGTACTTC
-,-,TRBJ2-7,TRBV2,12,CASRGTFYEQYF,TGTGCCAGCAGAGGGACTTTCTACGAGCAGTACTTC
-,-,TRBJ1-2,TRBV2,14,CASSGGRTNYGYTF,TGTGCCAGCAGTGGGGGCAGAACTAACTATGGCTACACCTTC
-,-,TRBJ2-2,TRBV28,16,CASSPRTGGRPGELFF,TGTGCCAGCAGCCCTAGGACAGGAGGGAGGCCCGGGGAGCTGTTTTTT
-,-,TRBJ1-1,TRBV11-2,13,CASSLTPNTEAFF,TGTGCCAGCAGCTTAACGCCGAACACTGAAGCTTTCTTT
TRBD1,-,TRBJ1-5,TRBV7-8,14,CASSRGVGGQPQHF,TGTGCCAGCAGCCGGGGGGTAGGGGGCCAGCCCCAGCATTTT
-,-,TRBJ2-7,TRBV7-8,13,CASSLGPSYEQYF,TGTGCCAGCAGCTTAGGACCTTCCTACGAGCAGTACTTC
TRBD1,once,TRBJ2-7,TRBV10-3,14,CATRDGTELFEQYF,TGTGCCACCCGAGACGGGACAGAGCTCTTCGAGCAGTACTTC
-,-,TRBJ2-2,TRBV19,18,CASSRSFQGSAGTGELFF,TGTGCCAGTAGTAGAAGTTTTCAGGGGTCCGCAGGTACCGGGGAGCTGTTTTTT
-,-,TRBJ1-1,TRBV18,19,CASSPYPVTGGGLNTEAFF,TGTGCCAGCTCACCGTACCCCGTGACAGGAGGTGGGTTGAACACTGAAGCTTTCTTT
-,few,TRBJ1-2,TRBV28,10,CASSYHGYTF,TGTGCCAGCAGTTACCATGGCTACACCTTC
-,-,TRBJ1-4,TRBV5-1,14,CASSTEPTNEKLFF,TGCGCCAGCAGCACAGAGCCAACTAATGAAAAACTGTTTTTT
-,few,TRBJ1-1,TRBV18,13,CASSPQGSTEAFF,TGTGCCAGCTCACCACAGGGTAGCACTGAAGCTTTCTTT
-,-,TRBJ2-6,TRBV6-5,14,CASTLFSGANVLTF,TGTGCCAGCACCCTGTTCTCTGGGGCCAACGTCCTGACTTTC
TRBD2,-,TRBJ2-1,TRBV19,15,CASSIAAGGYNEQFF,TGTGCCAGTAGTATAGCTGCGGGGGGGTACAATGAGCAGTTCTTC
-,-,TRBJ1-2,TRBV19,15,CASSIRPDGSYGYTF,TGTGCCAGTAGTATTCGGCCCGACGGTAGCTATGGCTACACCTTC
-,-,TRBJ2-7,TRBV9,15,CASSVVPGLPYEQYF,TGTGCCAGCAGCGTAGTACCGGGTCTTCCCTACGAGCAGTACTTC
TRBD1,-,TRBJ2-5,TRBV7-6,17,CASSLGLSGGGQETQYF,TGTGCCAGCAGCTTAGGACTTTCAGGGGGTGGCCAAGAGACCCAGTACTTC
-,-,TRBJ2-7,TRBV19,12,CATKGPSYEQYF,TGTGCCACCAAAGGACCCTCCTACGAGCAGTACTTC
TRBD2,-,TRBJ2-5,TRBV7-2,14,CASSFSGVGETQYF,TGTGCCAGCAGCTTTAGCGGGGTGGGGGAGACCCAGTACTTC
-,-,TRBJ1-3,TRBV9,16,CASSVGMGASGNTIYF,TGTGCCAGCAGCGTAGGAATGGGGGCCTCTGGAAACACCATATATTTT
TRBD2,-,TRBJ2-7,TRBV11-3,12,CASSGGVYEQYF,TGTGCCAGCAGCGGGGGGGTCTACGAGCAGTACTTC
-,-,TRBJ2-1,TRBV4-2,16,CASSQVDGSSYNEQFF,TGTGCCAGCAGCCAAGTGGACGGGAGCTCCTACAATGAGCAGTTCTTC
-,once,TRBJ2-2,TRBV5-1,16,CASSLVVTGNTGELFF,TGCGCCAGCAGCTTGGTAGTGACGGGGAACACCGGGGAGCTGTTTTTT
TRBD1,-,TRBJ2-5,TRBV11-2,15,CASSIGTGERETQYF,TGTGCCAGCAGCATCGGGACAGGGGAGCGAGAGACCCAGTACTTC
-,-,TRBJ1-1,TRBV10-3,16,CAISELVGGGNTEAFF,TGTGCCATCAGTGAGCTCGTAGGGGGAGGGAACACTGAAGCTTTCTTT
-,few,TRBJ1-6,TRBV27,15,CASNLDGSYNSPLHF,TGTGCCAGCAACCTTGACGGCTCCTATAATTCACCCCTCCACTTT
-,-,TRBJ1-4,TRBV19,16,CASSIGSLPTNEKLFF,TGTGCCAGTAGTATAGGGAGTCTACCAACTAATGAAAAACTGTTTTTT
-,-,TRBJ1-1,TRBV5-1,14,CASSTQGSNTEAFF,TGCGCCAGCAGCACCCAGGGGAGTAACACTGAAGCTTTCTTT
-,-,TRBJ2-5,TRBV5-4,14,CASSLDLGPQTQYF,TGTGCCAGCAGCTTGGATCTTGGGCCTCAGACCCAGTACTTC
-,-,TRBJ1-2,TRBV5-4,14,CASSLELSRWGYTF,TGTGCCAGCAGCTTGGAGCTCAGCCGATGGGGCTACACCTTC
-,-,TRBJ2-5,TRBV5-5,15,CASSLLGRDQETQYF,TGTGCCAGCAGCTTGTTGGGACGGGACCAAGAGACCCAGTACTTC
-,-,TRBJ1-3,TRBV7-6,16,CASSPYTGLSGNTIYF,TGTGCCAGCAGCCCCTATACAGGCCTCTCTGGAAACACCATATATTTT
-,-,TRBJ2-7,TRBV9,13,CASSVVPGYEQYF,TGTGCCAGCAGCGTAGTCCCAGGGTACGAGCAGTACTTC
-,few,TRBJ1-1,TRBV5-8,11,CASTRIGEAFF,TGTGCCAGCACCCGCATTGGAGAAGCTTTCTTT
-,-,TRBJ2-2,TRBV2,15,CASRMDTSNTGELFF,TGTGCCAGCAGGATGGACACATCGAACACCGGGGAGCTGTTTTTT
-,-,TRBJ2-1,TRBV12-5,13,CASGDNPYNEQFF,TGTGCTAGTGGCGACAATCCCTACAATGAGCAGTTCTTC
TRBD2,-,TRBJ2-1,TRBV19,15,CASSTLAGGFNEQFF,TGTGCCAGTAGTACCTTAGCGGGAGGGTTCAATGAGCAGTTCTTC
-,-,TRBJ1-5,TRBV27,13,CASSFGVNQPQHF,TGTGCCAGCAGTTTCGGCGTTAATCAGCCCCAGCATTTT
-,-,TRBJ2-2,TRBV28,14,CASSLGANTGELFF,TGTGCCAGCAGTTTAGGAGCGAACACCGGGGAGCTGTTTTTT
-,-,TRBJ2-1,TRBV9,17,CASSVGGVWGRDNEQFF,TGTGCCAGCAGCGTAGGTGGGGTCTGGGGCCGTGACAATGAGCAGTTCTTC
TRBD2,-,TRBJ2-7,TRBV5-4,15,CASSPGGGGPNEQYF,TGTGCCAGCAGCCCAGGCGGGGGTGGCCCCAACGAGCAGTACTTC
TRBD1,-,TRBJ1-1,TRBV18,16,CASSPREATGLSEAFF,TGTGCCAGCTCACCTCGCGAAGCGACAGGGCTCTCTGAAGCTTTCTTT
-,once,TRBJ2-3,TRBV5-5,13,CASSVAGGYTQYF,TGTGCCAGCAGCGTCGCCGGAGGGTATACGCAGTATTTT